The T cell receptor beta chain described here comes from a study of T cells in Graves' hyperthyroidism and ophthalmopathy. A few counts support this clonotype. Antigen unknown. The CDR3 is 15 amino acids. V lost 0 bases and J lost 3; bases outside the gene matches: 6. CDR1 and CDR2 (germline): DFQATT, SNEGSKA (reference sequence). Findings of the study overall: Blood also contained most expanded thyroid clonotypes above 0.001.

Amplified TCR beta CDR3 regions came from RNA transcripts. During a first-round RT-PCR of the TCR CDR3, the HTBI primer set was used. TCRdb analysed the multiplex PCR reads with MiXCR anew, one entry per CDR3 protein. The sample lists 550,000 to 650,000 distinct CDR3 sequences; roughly 14% were seen once. A patient was excluded if there was uncontrolled infection, other autoimmune disease, pregnancy or lactation. Material: blood. The source of this sequence is a woman aged 30 to 39 with Graves' hyperthyroidism that later progressed to Graves' ophthalmopathy. V and J are TRBV20-1 and TRBJ2-3; TRBD2 agrees at 7 bases. The CDR3 DNA reads TGCAGTGCTAGAGAAGTTGCGGGAGAAACAGATACGCAGTATTTT. It specifies CSAREVAGETDTQYF.